This TCR beta chain emerged from a study of response to subunit inactivated influenza vaccine. Whole-study results and caveats: Each seasonal flu vaccination may recruit only limited new T cells, authors suggested.

The CDR3 has 12 residues. V shed 5 bases and J shed 6 bases, with 10 bases lying between them. CDR1 MNHEY and CDR2 SMNVEV come from the germline V gene (reference sequence). Of note for this clonotype: Its antigen is not known.

TCRdb re-called the RT-PCR reads with MiXCR, one entry per CDR3 protein. The sample has about 500,000 distinct CDR3 sequences; 6% to 9% are singletons. Sequenced material: PBMCs from blood, taken around 2 years after vaccination. This receptor was taken from a man aged 50-75 years who received an inactivated influenza vaccine. The chain joins TRBV27 to TRBJ1-1; possible D gene TRBD1, 5 bases. The DNA for the CDR3 is TGTGCCAGCAGTAACAGGATCGCTGAAGCTTTCTTT. It specifies CASSNRIAEAFF.